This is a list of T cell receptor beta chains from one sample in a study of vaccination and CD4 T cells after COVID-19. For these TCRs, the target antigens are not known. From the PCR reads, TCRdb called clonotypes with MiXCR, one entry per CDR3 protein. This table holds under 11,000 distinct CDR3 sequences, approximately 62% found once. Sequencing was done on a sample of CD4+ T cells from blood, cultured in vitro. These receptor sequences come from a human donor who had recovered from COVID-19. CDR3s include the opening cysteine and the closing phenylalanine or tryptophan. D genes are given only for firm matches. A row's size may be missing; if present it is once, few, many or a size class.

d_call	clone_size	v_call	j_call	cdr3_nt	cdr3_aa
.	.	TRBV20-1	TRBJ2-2	TGCAGTGCTAGAGATCGATCAGGGGAGCTGTTTTTT	CSARDRSGELFF
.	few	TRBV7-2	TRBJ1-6	TGTGCCAGCAGCTTCGGGCCCCTCAGTCCCCTCCACTTT	CASSFGPLSPLHF
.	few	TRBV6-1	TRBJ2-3	TGTGCCAGCAGGGGCGACACAGATACGCAGTATTTT	CASRGDTDTQYF
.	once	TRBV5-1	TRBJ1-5	TGCGCCAGCAGCTTAGGTTCATACAATCAGCCCCAGCATTTT	CASSLGSYNQPQHF
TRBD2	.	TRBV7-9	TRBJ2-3	TGCGCCACCACACGGGGGGGTCCAGATACGCAGTATTTT	CATTRGGPDTQYF
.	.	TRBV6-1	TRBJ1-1	TGTGCCAGCGTTAAGAACACTGAAGCTTTCTTT	CASVKNTEAFF
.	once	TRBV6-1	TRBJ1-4	TGTGCCATCAGTGATTCGATAGGCAGGGAGGAAAAACTGTTTTTT	CAISDSIGREEKLFF
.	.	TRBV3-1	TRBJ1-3	TGTGCCAGCAGTTTCGACAGCCACTCTGGAAACACCATATATTTT	CASSFDSHSGNTIYF
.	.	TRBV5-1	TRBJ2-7	TGCGCCAGCGCCTTTTCACTGCAATCCAATTACGAGCAGTACTTC	CASAFSLQSNYEQYF
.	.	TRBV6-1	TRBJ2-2	TGTGCCAGCACGTTGGAGGCCGGGGAGCTGTTTTTT	CASTLEAGELFF
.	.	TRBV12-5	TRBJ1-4	TGTGCTAGTGGTTTGTCCGGAGGTGGACTGTTTTTT	CASGLSGGGLFF
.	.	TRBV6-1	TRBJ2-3	TGTGCCAGCAGCCATACAGATACGCAGTATTTT	CASSHTDTQYF
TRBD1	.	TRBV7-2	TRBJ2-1	TGTGCCAGCAGCTTAGAGGGACAGGCCTACAATGAGCAGTTCTTC	CASSLEGQAYNEQFF
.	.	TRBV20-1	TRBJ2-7	TGCAGTGCTCCCCGGTCGGTGGGATTGAACGAGCAGTACTTC	CSAPRSVGLNEQYF
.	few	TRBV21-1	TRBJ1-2	TGTGCCAGCAGCACCCGACCACATCTCGGAGGCTACACCTTC	CASSTRPHLGGYTF
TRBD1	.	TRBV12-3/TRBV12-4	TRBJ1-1	TGTGCCAGCAGTCCGGGACAGGGGAGACGACGGGGAACTGAAGCTTTCTTT	CASSPGQGRRRGTEAFF
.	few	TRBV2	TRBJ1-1	TGTGCCAGCAGTGAAATTCCGGTCTTGGCAGCTTTCTTT	CASSEIPVLAAFF